One and the same sample provided the 21 T cell receptor beta chains below, sequenced in a study of blood T cell repertoires in COVID-19. Sequencing used immunoSEQ multiplex PCR; TCRdb keeps in-frame clones, though not all of them. Among some 80,000 clones listed, around 88% were seen once. The sample consisted of peripheral blood. These receptors were collected from a woman aged 80 or older with active or convalescent COVID-19.

This clone was seen once. The V gene is TRBV28, the J gene TRBJ2-7; 8 nucleotides agree with TRBD1. CDR3 length equals 14 residues. Germline loops: CDR1 MDHEN, CDR2 SYDVKM. J lost 5 bases, V lost 7 bases, and 10 bases had no gene match. The CDR3 DNA follows: TGTGCCAGCACCCGAGCGGTCAGGGGGCACGAGCAGTACTTC. Translating gives CASTRAVRGHEQYF.

The chain is built from TRBV18 and TRBJ2-2; 7 nucleotides match TRBD1. The CDR3 loop spans 15 amino acids. The V and J ends lost 3 bases and 5 bases, in that order; junction bases with no gene match: 6. CDR1 is KGHSH, CDR2 LQKENI, per germline. This CDR3 is CASSPWTGGTGELFF. For the CDR3, the DNA is TGTGCCAGCTCACCCTGGACAGGTGGAACCGGGGAGCTGTTTTTT.

The chain carries TRBV14 and TRBJ2-5; D is perhaps TRBD1 (6 bases). CDR1 and CDR2 from the germline V gene are SGHDN and FVKESK. Trimming cost V 3 bases and J 2 bases, with 16 bases left between them. The CDR3 has 16 residues. DNA for the CDR3: TGTGCCAGCAGCCACGGTGCTTTTAGGGGGCAAGAGACCCAGTACTTC. Residues: CASSHGAFRGQETQYF.

V is TRBV7-9 and J is TRBJ1-5; tentative D call: TRBD1 (5 bases). The CDR3 spans 14 residues. Germline V gene sequence: CDR1 SEHNR, CDR2 FQNEAQ (reference sequence). The V and J ends lost 0 bases and 8 bases respectively, with 11 bases between them. The CDR3 protein is CASSLAQAAEPQHF. In DNA, the CDR3 is TGTGCCAGCAGCTTAGCACAGGCTGCGGAGCCCCAGCATTTT.

V usage is TRBV11-2 and J usage is TRBJ1-1; weak D call: TRBD1 (6 bases). The CDR3 runs to 13 residues. Germline V CDR1 and CDR2: SGHAT, FQNNGV. V was shortened by 2 bases and J by 13 bases, with 17 bases between the two germline ends. The chain's CDR3 is CASSLLSGGGDFF. In nucleotides, the CDR3 is TGTGCCAGCAGCTTATTGTCGGGGGGCGGAGATTTCTTT. Combining the CDR3 with reference TRBV11-2 and TRBJ1-1 gives the whole variable domain EAGVAQSPRYKIIEKRQSVAFWCNPISGHATLYWYQQILGQGPKLLIQFQNNGVVDDSQLPKDRFSAERLKGVDSTLKIQPAKLEDSAVYLCASSLLSGGGDFFGQGTRLTVV.

The CDR3, as DNA: TGTGCCAGCAGCTTACCCAGGGTCGACACCGGGGAGCTGTTTTTT. Its protein is CASSLPRVDTGELFF. V is TRBV7-2 and J is TRBJ2-2; TRBD1 might be the D (5 bases). The germline V gene has CDR1 SGHTA and CDR2 FQGNSA. The V end lost 2 bases, the J end lost 3 bases, and 10 bases lay between the germline ends. The CDR3 runs to 15 residues.

This sequence joins TRBV10-1 and TRBJ1-5; TRBD1 matches at 10 bases. The junction had 6 bases not matched to a gene; V was cut back by 11 bases and J by 2 bases. The CDR3 covers 14 residues. Germline V gene sequence: CDR1 WNHNN, CDR2 SYGVQD (reference sequence). Written as DNA, the CDR3 is TGCGCCCGGTTAGGGACAGGGGGCAATCAGCCCCAGCATTTT. Encoded protein: CARLGTGGNQPQHF.

V gene TRBV4-3 combines with J gene TRBJ2-3, with TRBD2 matching 10 bases. CDR1 is LGHNA and CDR2 is YSLEER in the germline V gene. Trimming removed 0 bases from V and 0 bases from J; junction bases left unmatched: 3. The CDR3 contains 17 residues. The CDR3 here is CASSQDRAGGSTDTQYF. In DNA form, the CDR3 reads TGCGCCAGCAGCCAAGATAGAGCGGGGGGGAGCACAGATACGCAGTATTTT.

The chain couples TRBV7-8 to TRBJ1-1, with no clear D. The CDR3 totals 16 residues. The V gene lost 6 bases and the J gene lost 0 bases, with 17 bases spanning the gap. Germline V CDR1 and CDR2: SGHVS, FQNEAQ. The CDR3 region has the DNA TGTGCCAGCAGGCTAAGCGGCTGGCGGATGAACACTGAAGCTTTCTTT. It yields the protein CASRLSGWRMNTEAFF.

CDR3 DNA: TGTGCCAGCAGCTTGCAACAACGAACCTACGAGCAGTACTTC. Its protein product is CASSLQQRTYEQYF. The rearrangement joins TRBV5-5 to TRBJ2-7, with unresolved D. The CDR3 is made up of 14 amino acids. V was shortened by 1 base and J by 2 bases, with 10 bases between the two germline ends. Per germline, CDR1 SGHKS and CDR2 YYEKEE (reference sequence). Full variable domain (rest looked up from reference TRBV5-5 and TRBJ2-7): DAGVTQSPTHLIKTRGQQVTLRCSPISGHKSVSWYQQVLGQGPQFIFQYYEKEERGRGNFPDRFSARQFPNYSSELNVNALLLGDSALYLCASSLQQRTYEQYFGPGTRLTVT.

The chain's CDR3 is CASSKGQSSYNEQFF. The CDR3, as DNA: TGTGCCAGCAGCAAGGGGCAGAGCTCCTACAATGAGCAGTTCTTC. The rearrangement links TRBV11-1 to TRBJ2-1; D is perhaps TRBD1 (5 bases). Per germline, CDR1 SGHAT and CDR2 FQDESV (reference sequence). The CDR3 spans 15 residues. Trimming shortened V by 5 bases and J by 0 bases, and 11 bases separated the two germline ends.

J is TRBJ2-7 and V is TRBV11-2; 11 positions agree with TRBD1. J gave up 2 bases and V 0 bases, and 3 bases lay outside the gene matches. CDR1 and CDR2 (germline): SGHAT, FQNNGV. The CDR3 is 16 residues long. This chain's CDR3 is CASSLDGTGGPYEQYF. The CDR3 bases are TGTGCCAGCAGCTTAGACGGGACAGGGGGACCCTACGAGCAGTACTTC.

This chain uses TRBV18 with TRBJ2-3; D gene ambiguous. This CDR3 comprises 14 residues. With 3 bases removed from V and 6 bases from J, the gap between germline ends came to 13 bases. Germline CDR1 reads KGHSH; CDR2 reads LQKENI. In DNA form, the CDR3 reads TGTGCCAGCTCACCCCTCGACTCGGCGGATACGCAGTATTTT. It is translated as CASSPLDSADTQYF.

The chain recombines TRBV18 with TRBJ2-2; 13 bases fit TRBD2. V trimming: 4 bases; J trimming: 5 bases; junction bases outside the gene matches: 13. Germline V gene lookup returns CDR1 KGHSH and CDR2 LQKENI. The CDR3 runs 19 residues. Here the CDR3 reads CASSQAGTSGIGTTGELFF. The DNA of the CDR3 is TGTGCCAGCTCACAAGCCGGGACTAGCGGGATTGGGACGACCGGGGAGCTGTTTTTT.

This chain joins TRBV5-6 and TRBJ2-3; TRBD2 aligns across 8 bases. This CDR3 is built from 16 residues. The ends lost 4 bases at V and 6 bases at J; junction bases unmatched: 13. From germline, CDR1 is SGHDT and CDR2 YYEEEE. DNA of the CDR3: TGTGCCAGCAGCACCCACCGAGGACTAGCCTCCGATACGCAGTATTTT. Its protein is CASSTHRGLASDTQYF.

The chain couples TRBV5-8 to TRBJ1-6; tentatively, D is TRBD1 (5 bases). This CDR3 contains 12 residues. Trimming took 7 bases from V and 11 from J, leaving 13 bases between them. Germline loops: CDR1 SGHTS, CDR2 YDEGEE. CDR3 nucleotides: TGTGCCAGCGGGAAAAGGGGTCCACCCCTCCACTTT. Translated: CASGKRGPPLHF.

This sequence joins TRBV29-1 and TRBJ2-1, with 10 bases fitting TRBD1. With V trimmed by 4 bases and J by 6 bases, 3 bases remained unmatched. Germline V gene data show CDR1 as SQVTM and CDR2 as ANQGSEA. The CDR3 runs 13 residues. The CDR3 reads CSVVGDRGNEQFF. CDR3 DNA: TGCAGCGTTGTAGGGGACAGGGGCAATGAGCAGTTCTTC.

This chain connects TRBV5-8 to TRBJ2-5; 9 bases fit TRBD2. The CDR3 extends over 16 amino acids. V dropped 3 bases and J dropped 0; count of bases not matched to a gene: 6. Germline values: CDR1 SGHTS, CDR2 YDEGEE. CDR3 nucleotides: TGTGCCAGCAGCTCAGGACTAGCGATGTACCAAGAGACCCAGTACTTC. It translates to CASSSGLAMYQETQYF.

This clone was seen just once. The chain couples TRBV5-1 to TRBJ2-6; D may be TRBD2 (6 bases). Between the trimmed V and J ends, which lost 4 bases and 0 bases, there was a span of 11 bases. The length of the CDR3 is 16 residues. Germline V gene data show CDR1 as SGHRS and CDR2 as YFSETQ. DNA for the CDR3: TGCGCCAGCAGCGCAGGGAGGCCCTCTGGGGCCAACGTCCTGACTTTC. It specifies CASSAGRPSGANVLTF. Supplemented by reference TRBV5-1 and TRBJ2-6, the full variable domain reads KAGVTQTPRYLIKTRGQQVTLSCSPISGHRSVSWYQQTPGQGLQFLFEYFSETQRNKGNFPGRFSGRQFSNSRSEMNVSTLELGDSALYLCASSAGRPSGANVLTFGAGSRLTVL.

The sample holds one count of this clone. The chain carries TRBV4-3 and TRBJ2-5, with D perhaps TRBD2 (7 bases). The germline V and J ends were trimmed by 0 bases and 5 bases, with 13 bases remaining between them. Germline CDR1 LGHNA, CDR2 YSLEER. The CDR3 has 15 residues. This chain's CDR3 is CASSQDRGAGETQYF. DNA for the CDR3: TGCGCCAGCAGCCAAGATCGGGGGGCCGGGGAGACCCAGTACTTC.

This chain uses TRBV11-2 with TRBJ1-2, with TRBD1 as a possible D gene (5 bases). The germline V and J ends were trimmed by 8 bases and 8 bases, with 18 bases remaining between them. In germline, CDR1 is SGHAT, CDR2 FQNNGV. This CDR3 is 13 amino acids long. CDR3 nucleotides: TGTGCCAGCCGGCCGGGGGGGGGTAAGGGCTACACCTTC. This sequence encodes CASRPGGGKGYTF.